This TCR beta chain was identified in a study of blood T cell repertoires in COVID-19. Study at large: Acute and convalescent COVID-19 specimens originated in the United States, Italy and Spain. In each case, the material was cDNA or gDNA derived from T cells, B-cell-depleted T cells, or PBMCs.

Trimming removed 6 bases at V and 6 bases at J, with 18 bases between. CDR3 size: 14 residues. The germline CDR1 and CDR2 sequences are MNHNY and SVGAGI (reference sequence). In the authors' methods: Reference gene primers were amplified, and this amplification served to estimate nucleated cell counts. The assay was immunoSEQ multiplex PCR, and TCRdb's table has in-frame clones only and misses some. That table supplies the V and J calls and clone size; D and trimming were determined from the DNA. The sample contains about 78,000 clones, about 90% of which appear only once. This clone came up once. Source material: peripheral blood. This rearrangement joins TRBV6-6 to TRBJ2-7; possible D gene TRBD1, 6 bases. This clonotype was sampled from a woman between 50 and 59 years old in a cohort sampled during active COVID-19. The CDR3 here is CASRYLGASGEQYF. The CDR3 coding sequence is TGTGCCAGCAGATACCTGGGGGCTTCCGGCGAGCAGTACTTC.